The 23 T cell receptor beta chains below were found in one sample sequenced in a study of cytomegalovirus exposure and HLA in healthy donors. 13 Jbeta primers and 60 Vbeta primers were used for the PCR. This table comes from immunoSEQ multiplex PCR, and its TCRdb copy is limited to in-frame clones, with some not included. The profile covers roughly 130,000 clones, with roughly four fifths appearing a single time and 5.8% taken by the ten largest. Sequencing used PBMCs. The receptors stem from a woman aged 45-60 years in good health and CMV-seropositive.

This chain's CDR3 is CASVGGGRDEQFF. The DNA of the CDR3 is TGTGCCAGCGTTGGAGGGGGCAGGGATGAGCAGTTCTTC. The chain links TRBV9 to TRBJ2-1, with a tentative D call TRBD1 (7 bases). The length of the CDR3 is 13 residues. The V end lost 7 bases, the J end lost 8 bases, and 16 bases lay between the germline ends. In germline, CDR1 is SGDLS, CDR2 YYNGEE.

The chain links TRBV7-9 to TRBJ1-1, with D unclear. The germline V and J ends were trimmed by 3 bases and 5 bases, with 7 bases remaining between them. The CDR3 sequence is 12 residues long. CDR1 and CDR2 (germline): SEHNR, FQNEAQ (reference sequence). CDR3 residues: CASSFLATEAFF. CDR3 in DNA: TGTGCCAGCAGCTTCCTAGCAACTGAAGCTTTCTTT.

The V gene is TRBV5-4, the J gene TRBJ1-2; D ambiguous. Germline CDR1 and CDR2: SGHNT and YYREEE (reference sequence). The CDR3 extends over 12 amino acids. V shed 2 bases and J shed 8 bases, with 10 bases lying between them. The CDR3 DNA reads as TGTGCCAGCAGCTTAGAGGGCAGGGGCTACACCTTC. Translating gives CASSLEGRGYTF. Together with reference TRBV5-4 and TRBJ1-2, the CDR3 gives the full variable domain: ETGVTQSPTHLIKTRGQQVTLRCSSQSGHNTVSWYQQALGQGPQFIFQYYREEENGRGNFPPRFSGLQFPNYSSELNVNALELDDSALYLCASSLEGRGYTFGSGTRLTVV.

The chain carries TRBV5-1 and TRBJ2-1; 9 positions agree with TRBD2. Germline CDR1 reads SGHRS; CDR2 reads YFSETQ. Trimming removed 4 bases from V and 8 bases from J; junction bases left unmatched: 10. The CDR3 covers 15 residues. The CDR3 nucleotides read TGCGCCAGCAGCCCAGGGACTAGCAGTATTCATGAGCAGTTCTTC. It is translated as CASSPGTSSIHEQFF.

CDR3 region: CASSADSTGMAGGAFF. The CDR3, as DNA: TGCGCCAGCAGCGCCGACTCGACAGGGATGGCCGGGGGAGCTTTCTTT. The chain recombines TRBV5-1 with TRBJ1-1; 7 nucleotides agree with TRBD1. This CDR3 comprises 16 residues. J lost 10 bases, V lost 4 bases, and 19 bases had no gene match. CDR1 and CDR2 (germline): SGHRS, YFSETQ.

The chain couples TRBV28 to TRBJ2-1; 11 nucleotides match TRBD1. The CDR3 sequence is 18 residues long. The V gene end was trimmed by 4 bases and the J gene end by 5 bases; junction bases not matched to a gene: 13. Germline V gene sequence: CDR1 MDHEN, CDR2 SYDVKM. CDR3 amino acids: CASSSTLTRDRGNNEQFF. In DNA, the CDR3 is TGTGCCAGCAGTTCAACTCTCACCCGGGACAGGGGGAACAATGAGCAGTTCTTC.

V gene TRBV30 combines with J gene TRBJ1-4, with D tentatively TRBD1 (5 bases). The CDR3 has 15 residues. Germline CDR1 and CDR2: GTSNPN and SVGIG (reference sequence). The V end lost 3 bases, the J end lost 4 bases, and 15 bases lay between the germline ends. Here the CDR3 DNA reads TGTGCCTGGAGCTTTCTTAGGGGATTTAATGAAAAACTGTTTTTT. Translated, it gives CAWSFLRGFNEKLFF.

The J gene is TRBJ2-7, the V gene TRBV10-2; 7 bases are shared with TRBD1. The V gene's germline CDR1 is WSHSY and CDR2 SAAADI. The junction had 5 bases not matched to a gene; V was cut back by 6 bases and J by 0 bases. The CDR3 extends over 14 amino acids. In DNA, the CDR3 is TGCGCCAGCAGCTTACAGGGGCCCTCCTACGAGCAGTACTTC. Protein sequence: CASSLQGPSYEQYF.

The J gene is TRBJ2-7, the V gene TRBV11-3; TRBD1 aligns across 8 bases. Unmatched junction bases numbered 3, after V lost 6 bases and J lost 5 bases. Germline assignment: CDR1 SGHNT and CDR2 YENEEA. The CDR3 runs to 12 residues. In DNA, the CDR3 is TGTGCCAGCAGTCCGGACAGGGACGAGCAGTACTTC. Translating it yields CASSPDRDEQYF.

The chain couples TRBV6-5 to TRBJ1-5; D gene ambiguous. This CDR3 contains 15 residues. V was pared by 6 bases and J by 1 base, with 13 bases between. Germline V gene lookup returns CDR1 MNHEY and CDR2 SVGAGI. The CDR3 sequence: CASSPVAGSNQPQHF. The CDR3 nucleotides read TGTGCCAGCAGCCCCGTCGCGGGGAGCAATCAGCCCCAGCATTTT.

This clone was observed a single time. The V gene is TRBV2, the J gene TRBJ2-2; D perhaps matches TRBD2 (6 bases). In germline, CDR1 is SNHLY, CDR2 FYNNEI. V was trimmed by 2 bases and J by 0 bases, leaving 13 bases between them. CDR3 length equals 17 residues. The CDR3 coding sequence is TGTGCCAGCAGTGAACGAGAAGGCGGGGCGAACACCGGGGAGCTGTTTTTT. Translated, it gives CASSEREGGANTGELFF.

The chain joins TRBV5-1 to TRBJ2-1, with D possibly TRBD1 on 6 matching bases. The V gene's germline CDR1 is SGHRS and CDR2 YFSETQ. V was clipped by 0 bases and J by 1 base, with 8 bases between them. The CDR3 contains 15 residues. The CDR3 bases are TGCGCCAGCAGCTTGGAGCAGGGGTCCTACAATGAGCAGTTCTTC. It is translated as CASSLEQGSYNEQFF.

The CDR3 DNA reads TGTGCCAGCAGCGCCGTCGGGGGGGCGTGGGGCACAGATACGCAGTATTTT. As protein: CASSAVGGAWGTDTQYF. This chain links TRBV4-2 with TRBJ2-3, with 8 nucleotides matching TRBD2. Germline CDR1 is LGHNA and CDR2 is YNFKEQ. The V and J ends lost 5 bases and 1 base, in that order; junction bases with no gene match: 11. This CDR3 comprises 17 residues.

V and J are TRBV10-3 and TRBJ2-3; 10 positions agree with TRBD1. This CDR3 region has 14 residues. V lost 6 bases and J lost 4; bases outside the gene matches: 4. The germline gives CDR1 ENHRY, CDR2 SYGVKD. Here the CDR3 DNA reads TGTGCCATCAGCGGGACAGGGGCGGCAGATACGCAGTATTTT. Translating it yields CAISGTGAADTQYF.

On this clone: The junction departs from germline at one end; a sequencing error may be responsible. The CDR3 coding sequence is TGTTCCAGCAGCCAGCGGGGGACCACAGATCAGCCCCAGCATTTT. Protein sequence: CSSSQRGTTDQPQHF. This chain joins TRBV7-9 and TRBJ1-5; D perhaps matches TRBD1 (5 bases). This CDR3 has 15 amino acids. Germline V gene data show CDR1 as SEHNR and CDR2 as FQNEAQ (reference sequence).

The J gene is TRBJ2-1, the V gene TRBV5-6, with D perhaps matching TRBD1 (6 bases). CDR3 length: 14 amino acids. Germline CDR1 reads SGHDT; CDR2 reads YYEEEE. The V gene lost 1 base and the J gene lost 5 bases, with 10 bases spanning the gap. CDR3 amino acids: CASSLQGIHNEQFF. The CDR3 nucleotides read TGTGCCAGCAGCTTGCAGGGGATACACAATGAGCAGTTCTTC.

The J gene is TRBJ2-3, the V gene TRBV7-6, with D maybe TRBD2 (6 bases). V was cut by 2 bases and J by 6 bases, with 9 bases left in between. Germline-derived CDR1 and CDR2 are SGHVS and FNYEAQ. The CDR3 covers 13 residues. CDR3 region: CASSLTLADTQYF. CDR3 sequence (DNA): TGTGCCAGCAGCTTAACCCTAGCGGATACGCAGTATTTT.

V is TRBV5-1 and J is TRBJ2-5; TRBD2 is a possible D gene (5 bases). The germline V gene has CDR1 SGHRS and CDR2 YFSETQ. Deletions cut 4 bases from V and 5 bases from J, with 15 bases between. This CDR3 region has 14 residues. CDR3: CASSPLGSGETQYF. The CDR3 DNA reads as TGCGCCAGCAGCCCCCTAGGGAGTGGGGAGACCCAGTACTTC.

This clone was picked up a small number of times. The CDR3 here is CASSFWTGDAFF. The CDR3, as DNA: TGTGCCAGCAGCTTCTGGACAGGGGATGCTTTCTTT. The rearrangement uses TRBV5-6 and TRBJ1-1; 9 nucleotides agree with TRBD1. V was pared by 2 bases and J by 11 bases, with 4 bases of the junction left unmatched. The CDR3 contains 12 residues. The germline gives CDR1 SGHDT, CDR2 YYEEEE.

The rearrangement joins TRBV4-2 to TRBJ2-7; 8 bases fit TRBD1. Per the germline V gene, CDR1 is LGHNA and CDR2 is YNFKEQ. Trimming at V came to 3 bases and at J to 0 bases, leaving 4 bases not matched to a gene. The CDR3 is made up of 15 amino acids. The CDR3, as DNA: TGTGCCAGCAGCCATCGACAGGGGCCCTCCTACGAGCAGTACTTC. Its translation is CASSHRQGPSYEQYF.

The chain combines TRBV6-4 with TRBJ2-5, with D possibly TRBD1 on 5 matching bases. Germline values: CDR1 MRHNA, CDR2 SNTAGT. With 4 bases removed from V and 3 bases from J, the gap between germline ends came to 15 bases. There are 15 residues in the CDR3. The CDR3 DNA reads TGTGCCAGCAGTGGGGGCCGCGTAGGGGAAGAGACCCAGTACTTC. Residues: CASSGGRVGEETQYF.

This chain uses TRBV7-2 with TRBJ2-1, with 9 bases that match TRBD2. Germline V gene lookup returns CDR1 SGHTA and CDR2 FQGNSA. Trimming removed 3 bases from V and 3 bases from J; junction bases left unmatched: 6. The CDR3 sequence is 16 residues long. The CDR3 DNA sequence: TGTGCCAGCAGCTTCCAAGCGGGGGGAGGCTACAATGAGCAGTTCTTC. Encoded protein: CASSFQAGGGYNEQFF.

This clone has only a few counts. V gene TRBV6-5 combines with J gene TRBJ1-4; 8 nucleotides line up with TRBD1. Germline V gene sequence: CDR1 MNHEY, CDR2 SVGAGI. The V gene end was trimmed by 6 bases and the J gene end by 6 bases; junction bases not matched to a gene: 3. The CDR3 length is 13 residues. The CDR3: CASRRQGYEKLFF. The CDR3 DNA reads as TGTGCCAGCAGACGACAGGGGTATGAAAAACTGTTTTTT.